Each of the 8 T cell receptor beta chains below was sequenced from the same sample in a study of shared clonotypes between healthy human individuals. Assay used: immunoSEQ multiplex PCR; TCRdb lists only in-frame clones, some missing. The sample has millions of clones, around nine tenths seen once; the top ten hold around 0.14%. Sequenced: naive CD4+ T cells sorted from blood. Subset reported: CD45RA+ positively selected. These receptors all stem from a man between 18 and 29 years old in good health.

This sequence joins TRBV18 and TRBJ2-5; the match to TRBD1 covers 7 bases. The J segment lost 5 bases and the V segment lost 4 bases, leaving 4 bases of the junction unmatched. This CDR3 has 13 amino acids. Germline loops: CDR1 KGHSH, CDR2 LQKENI. The CDR3 coding sequence is TGTGCCAGCTCACAGCCAGGGGGTGAGACCCAGTACTTC. It is translated as CASSQPGGETQYF.

The V gene is TRBV6-1, the J gene TRBJ2-1; 9 nucleotides match TRBD1. The CDR3 sequence is 15 residues long. Losses at the gene ends were 4 bases for V and 6 bases for J; bases not matched to a gene: 7. Germline-derived CDR1 and CDR2 are MNHNS and SASEGT. CDR3 sequence: CASSVYRGPLNEQFF. In DNA form, the CDR3 reads TGTGCCAGCAGTGTGTACAGGGGGCCCCTCAATGAGCAGTTCTTC.

The CDR3 bases are TGTGCCAGCAGCTCCCACACACTAGCGGGAGGAAATATCCAAGAGACCCAGTACTTC. Residues: CASSSHTLAGGNIQETQYF. The rearrangement uses TRBV11-3 and TRBJ2-5, with 12 nucleotides matching TRBD2. The CDR3 covers 19 residues. V dropped 4 bases and J dropped 1; count of bases not matched to a gene: 13. The germline V gene has CDR1 SGHNT and CDR2 YENEEA.

The V gene is TRBV28, the J gene TRBJ2-1, with TRBD2 identical over 11 bases. From germline, CDR1 is MDHEN and CDR2 SYDVKM. The CDR3 sequence is 16 residues long. V shed 5 bases and J 6 bases; nucleotides not matched to a gene: 9. CDR3 residues: CASSRVAGGPGNEQFF. The CDR3 nucleotides are TGTGCCAGCAGTCGAGTAGCGGGGGGGCCCGGCAATGAGCAGTTCTTC.

The count of this clone is one. The chain links TRBV29-1 to TRBJ2-6; TRBD1 matches at 7 bases. Per the germline V gene, CDR1 is SQVTM and CDR2 is ANQGSEA. J lost 2 bases, V lost 6 bases, and 4 bases had no gene match. The CDR3 is made up of 14 amino acids. As DNA, the CDR3 is TGCAGCGTAACCGGGACAGCTGGGGCCAACGTCCTGACTTTC. This gives the protein CSVTGTAGANVLTF.

The chain couples TRBV6-5 to TRBJ2-3; TRBD1 matches 9 bases. Trimming removed 8 bases from V and 5 bases from J; junction bases left unmatched: 11. Germline V gene data show CDR1 as MNHEY and CDR2 as SVGAGI. There are 15 residues in the CDR3. CDR3 sequence reads: CASSPDRGRGDTQYF. The CDR3 nucleotides read TGTGCCAGCTCACCGGACAGGGGCCGTGGAGATACGCAGTATTTT.

The genes are TRBV11-2 and TRBJ2-2; D may be TRBD2 (6 bases). The CDR3 runs to 15 residues. The ends were cut back, 4 bases at V and 5 bases at J, with 14 bases in the middle. Germline V gene lookup returns CDR1 SGHAT and CDR2 FQNNGV. Here the CDR3 reads CASSSLWGVTGELFF. CDR3 bases: TGTGCCAGCAGCTCGTTGTGGGGGGTTACCGGGGAGCTGTTTTTT. The full variable domain, completed using reference TRBV11-2 and TRBJ2-2, is EAGVAQSPRYKIIEKRQSVAFWCNPISGHATLYWYQQILGQGPKLLIQFQNNGVVDDSQLPKDRFSAERLKGVDSTLKIQPAKLEDSAVYLCASSSLWGVTGELFFGEGSRLTVL.

This chain uses TRBV6-5 with TRBJ1-1; possibly TRBD1 for D (5 bases). The V gene lost 5 bases and the J gene lost 6 bases, with 19 bases spanning the gap. CDR3 length equals 15 residues. Looked up from germline, CDR1 is MNHEY and CDR2 is SVGAGI. CDR3 in DNA: TGTGCCAGCAGTCGGGCGGGGGGGAAGTTTTCTGAAGCTTTCTTT. Residues: CASSRAGGKFSEAFF.